This T cell receptor (beta chain) originates from a study of blood T cell repertoires in COVID-19. About the research overall: COVID-19 samples, acute and convalescent, were from the United States, Italy and Spain.

In the authors' methods: Quantification of nucleated cells was approximated via reference gene primer amplification. The data were produced by immunoSEQ multiplex PCR, yet TCRdb's version contains in-frame clones alone and is incomplete. Clonal size and the V and J genes are those of that table, whereas D and trimming came from the DNA. The repertoire holds around 64,000 clones, with roughly 87% as singletons. The trim removed 4 bases at V and 6 bases at J, leaving 8 bases unmatched. The germline gives CDR1 SGHKS, CDR2 YYEKEE (reference sequence). The CDR3 length is 15 residues. Sequencing was carried out using peripheral blood. This TCR derives from a woman younger than 35 with acute or convalescent COVID-19. The chain is built from TRBV5-5 and TRBJ2-1; 9 nucleotides line up with TRBD1. CDR3 sequence (DNA): TGTGCCAGCAGCGCCCGGGACAGGGACCTCAATGAGCAGTTCTTC. Amino acid sequence: CASSARDRDLNEQFF.